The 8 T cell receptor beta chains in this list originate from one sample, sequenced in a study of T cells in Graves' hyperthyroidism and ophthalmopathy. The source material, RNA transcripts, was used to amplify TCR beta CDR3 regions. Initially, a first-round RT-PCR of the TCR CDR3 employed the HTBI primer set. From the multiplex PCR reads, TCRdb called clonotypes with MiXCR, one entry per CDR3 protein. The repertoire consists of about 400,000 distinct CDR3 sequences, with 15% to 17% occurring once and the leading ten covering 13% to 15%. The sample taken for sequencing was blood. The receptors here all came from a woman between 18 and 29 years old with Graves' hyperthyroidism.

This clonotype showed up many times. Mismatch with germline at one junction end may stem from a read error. CDR3 DNA: TGTGCCAGCAGCTCTAACACGGAAGCTTTCTTT. Translation gives CASSSNTEAFF. The rearrangement links TRBV13 to TRBJ1-1; D remains ambiguous. This CDR3 contains 11 residues. Per the germline V gene, CDR1 is PRHDT and CDR2 is FYEKMQ (reference sequence).

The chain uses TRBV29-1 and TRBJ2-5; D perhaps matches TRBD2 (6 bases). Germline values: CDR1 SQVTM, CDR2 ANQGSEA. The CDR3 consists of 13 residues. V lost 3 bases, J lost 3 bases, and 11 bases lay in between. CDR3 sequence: CSVERDRKETQYF. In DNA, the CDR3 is TGCAGCGTTGAGCGGGACCGCAAAGAGACCCAGTACTTC.

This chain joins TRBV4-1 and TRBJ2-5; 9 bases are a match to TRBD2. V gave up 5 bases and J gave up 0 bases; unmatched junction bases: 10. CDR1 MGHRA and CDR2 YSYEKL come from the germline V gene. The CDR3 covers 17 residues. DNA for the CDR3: TGCGCCAGCAGCAAGGTTGGAGCGGGGGGATACCAAGAGACCCAGTACTTC. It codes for CASSKVGAGGYQETQYF.

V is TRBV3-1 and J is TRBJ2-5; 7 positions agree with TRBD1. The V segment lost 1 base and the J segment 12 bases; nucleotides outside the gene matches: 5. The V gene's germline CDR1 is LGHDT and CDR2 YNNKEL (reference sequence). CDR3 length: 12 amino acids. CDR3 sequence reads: CASSQGQGDKYF. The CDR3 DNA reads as TGTGCCAGCAGCCAAGGACAGGGCGATAAGTACTTC.

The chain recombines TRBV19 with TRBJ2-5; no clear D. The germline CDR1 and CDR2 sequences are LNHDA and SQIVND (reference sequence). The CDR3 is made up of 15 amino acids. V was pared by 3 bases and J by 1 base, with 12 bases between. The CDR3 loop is CASSITAISQETQYF. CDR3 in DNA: TGTGCCAGTAGTATCACGGCTATATCCCAAGAGACCCAGTACTTC. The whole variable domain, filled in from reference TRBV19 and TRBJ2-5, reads DGGITQSPKYLFRKEGQNVTLSCEQNLNHDAMYWYRQDPGQGLRLIYYSQIVNDFQKGDIAEGYSVSREKKESFPLTVTSAQKNPTAFYLCASSITAISQETQYFGPGTRLLVL.

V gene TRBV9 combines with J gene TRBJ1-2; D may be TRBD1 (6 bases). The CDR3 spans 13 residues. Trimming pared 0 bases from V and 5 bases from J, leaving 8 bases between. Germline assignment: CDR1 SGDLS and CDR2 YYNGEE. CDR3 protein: CASSVGQEYGYTF. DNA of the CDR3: TGTGCCAGCAGCGTAGGACAGGAGTATGGCTACACCTTC.

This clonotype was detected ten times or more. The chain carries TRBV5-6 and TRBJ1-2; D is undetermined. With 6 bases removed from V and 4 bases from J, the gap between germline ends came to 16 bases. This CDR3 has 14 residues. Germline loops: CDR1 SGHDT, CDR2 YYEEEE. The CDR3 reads CASTPLAGSYGYTF. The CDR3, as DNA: TGTGCCAGCACCCCTTTGGCGGGCAGCTATGGCTACACCTTC.

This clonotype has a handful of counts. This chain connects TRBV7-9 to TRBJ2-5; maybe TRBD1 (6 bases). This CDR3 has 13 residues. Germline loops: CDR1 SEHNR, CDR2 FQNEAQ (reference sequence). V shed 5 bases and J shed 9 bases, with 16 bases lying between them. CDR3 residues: CASSTTGPGAQYF. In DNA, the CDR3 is TGTGCCAGCAGCACCACAGGGCCCGGGGCCCAGTACTTC. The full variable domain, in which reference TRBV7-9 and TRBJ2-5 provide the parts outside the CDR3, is DTGVSQNPRHKITKRGQNVTFRCDPISEHNRLYWYRQTLGQGPEFLTYFQNEAQLEKSRLLSDRFSAERPKGSFSTLEIQRTEQGDSAMYLCASSTTGPGAQYFGPGTRLLVL.